Listed below are T cell receptor beta chains from one sample, sequenced in a study of cytomegalovirus exposure and HLA in healthy donors. Some clones are missing from TCRdb's copy, which holds only in-frame ones; the method was immunoSEQ multiplex PCR. This table holds some 66,000 clones, more than 70% found once. Input material: PBMCs. The receptors here all came from a man aged 40-50 years in good health and CMV-seronegative. CDR3s include the opening cysteine and the closing phenylalanine or tryptophan. D genes are given only for firm matches. Size values are once, few and many counts, or a class for expanded clones, and some rows have none.

TGTGCCAGCACCCCTCGAACCCCAGGGAATTCACCCCTCCACTTT,CASTPRTPGNSPLHF,-,TRBV6-1,TRBJ1-6,-
TGTGCCAGCAGCCAAGATATGGCGGGGGGGATGGGGGAGACCCAGTACTTC,CASSQDMAGGMGETQYF,TRBD2,TRBV4-2,TRBJ2-5,-
TGTGCCAGCAGTCGGACAGGGGGCGCCAGGGATGGCTACACCTTC,CASSRTGGARDGYTF,TRBD1,TRBV6-5,TRBJ1-2,few
TGTGCCAGAAGCAATACAGGGGCGGGTACGGGAGAGCCACACGAGCAGTACTTC,CARSNTGAGTGEPHEQYF,-,TRBV5-3,TRBJ2-7,-
TGTGCCAGTAGTCCTCAGGGCAGGGAGGGCAATGAGCAGTTCTTC,CASSPQGREGNEQFF,TRBD2,TRBV19,TRBJ2-1,-
TGCAGCGTGCCCGGTTCAGGGGCCTATGGCTACACCTTC,CSVPGSGAYGYTF,-,TRBV29-1,TRBJ1-2,-
TGTGCCAGCAGCCTACTACCGGGCCGGGGGGCTTGGCAGCCCCAGCATTTT,CASSLLPGRGAWQPQHF,-,TRBV21-1,TRBJ1-5,-
TGTGCCAGCAGCTTAGGAAGCGACAGAAATGAGCAGTTCTTC,CASSLGSDRNEQFF,-,TRBV7-7,TRBJ2-1,-
TGTGCCAGCAGCTTTGACAGGAGCTCCTACGAGCAGTACTTC,CASSFDRSSYEQYF,-,TRBV5-4,TRBJ2-7,-
TGTGCCAGCTCACAAGCCCCGGGACAGTACCAAGAGACCCAGTACTTC,CASSQAPGQYQETQYF,TRBD1,TRBV18,TRBJ2-5,once
TGTGCCAGCAGCTCCGGGACAGGGAGCAATGAGCAGTTCTTC,CASSSGTGSNEQFF,TRBD1,TRBV7-9,TRBJ2-1,-
TGTGCCAGACTTCCCGACAAGGTCCGCGGGCCAACTGAAGCTTTCTTT,CARLPDKVRGPTEAFF,-,TRBV2,TRBJ1-1,-
TGTGCCAGCAGTGAAGAGGGACAGGGCCACGAGCAGTACTTC,CASSEEGQGHEQYF,TRBD1,TRBV2,TRBJ2-7,-